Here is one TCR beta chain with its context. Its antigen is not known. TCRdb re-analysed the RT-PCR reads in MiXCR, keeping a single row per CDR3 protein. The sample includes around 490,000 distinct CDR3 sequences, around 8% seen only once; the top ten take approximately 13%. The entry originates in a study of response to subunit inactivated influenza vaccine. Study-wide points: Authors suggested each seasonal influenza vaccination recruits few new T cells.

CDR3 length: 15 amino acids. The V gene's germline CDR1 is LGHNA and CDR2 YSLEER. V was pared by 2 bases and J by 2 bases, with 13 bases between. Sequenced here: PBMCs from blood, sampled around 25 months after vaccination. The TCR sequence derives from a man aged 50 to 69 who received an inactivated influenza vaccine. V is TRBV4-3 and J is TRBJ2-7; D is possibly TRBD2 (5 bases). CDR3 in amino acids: CASSQYRDGPYEQYF. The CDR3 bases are TGCGCCAGCAGCCAATACCGGGATGGACCCTACGAGCAGTACTTC.